This T cell receptor beta chain came from a study of technical replicates of blood from a handful of donors. Deletions cut 4 bases from V and 1 base from J, with 12 bases between. CDR1 and CDR2 (germline): SGDLS, YYNGEE. The CDR3 consists of 14 residues. Libraries were prepared by immunoSEQ multiplex PCR; TCRdb keeps only in-frame clonotypes and omits some of them. The table includes 83,000 or so clones, more than 90% detected once. The receptor was isolated from a human donor in good health. The source material was T cells isolated from PBMCs. The chain uses TRBV9 and TRBJ2-7; D ambiguous. DNA of the CDR3: TGTGCCAGCAGCAGGCCAGGCGATTCCTACGAGCAGTACTTC. Amino acids: CASSRPGDSYEQYF.